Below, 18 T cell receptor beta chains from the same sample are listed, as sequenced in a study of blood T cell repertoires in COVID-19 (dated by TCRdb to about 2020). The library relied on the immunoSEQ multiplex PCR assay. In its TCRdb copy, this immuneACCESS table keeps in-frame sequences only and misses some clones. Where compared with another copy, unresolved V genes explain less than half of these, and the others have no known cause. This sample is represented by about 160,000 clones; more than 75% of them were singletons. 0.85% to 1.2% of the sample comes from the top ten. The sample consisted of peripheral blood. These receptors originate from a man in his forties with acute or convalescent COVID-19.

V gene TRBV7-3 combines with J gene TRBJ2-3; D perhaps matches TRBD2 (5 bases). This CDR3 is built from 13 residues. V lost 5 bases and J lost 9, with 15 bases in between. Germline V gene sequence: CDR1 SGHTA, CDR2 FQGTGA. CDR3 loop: CASSETDYQTQYF. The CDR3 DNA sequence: TGTGCCAGCAGCGAAACCGACTATCAGACGCAGTATTTT.

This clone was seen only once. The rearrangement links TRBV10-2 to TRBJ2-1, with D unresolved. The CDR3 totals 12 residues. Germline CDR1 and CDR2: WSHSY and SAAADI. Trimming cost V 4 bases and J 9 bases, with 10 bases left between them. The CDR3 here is CASSGEFGEQFF. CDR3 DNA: TGCGCCAGCAGTGGAGAGTTCGGTGAGCAGTTCTTC.

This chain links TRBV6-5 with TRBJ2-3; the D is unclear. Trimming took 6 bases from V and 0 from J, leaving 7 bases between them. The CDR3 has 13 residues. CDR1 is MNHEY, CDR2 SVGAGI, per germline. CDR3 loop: CASRLRSTDTQYF. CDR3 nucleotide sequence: TGTGCCAGCAGACTGAGGAGCACAGATACGCAGTATTTT.

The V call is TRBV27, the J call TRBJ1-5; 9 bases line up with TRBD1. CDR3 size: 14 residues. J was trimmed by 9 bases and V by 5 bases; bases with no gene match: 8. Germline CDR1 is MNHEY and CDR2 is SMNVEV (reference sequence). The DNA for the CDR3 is TGTGCCAGCAGTGTGGGACAGGGTATGGGGCCCCAGCATTTT. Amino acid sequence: CASSVGQGMGPQHF.

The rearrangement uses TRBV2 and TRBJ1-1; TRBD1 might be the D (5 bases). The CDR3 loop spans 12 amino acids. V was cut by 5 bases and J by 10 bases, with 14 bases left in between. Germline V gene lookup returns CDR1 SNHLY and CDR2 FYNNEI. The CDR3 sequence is CASSTGAGGAFF. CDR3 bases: TGTGCCAGCAGTACGGGCGCGGGGGGAGCTTTCTTT.

CDR3 sequence (DNA): TGTGCCAGCAGTTACATGAAGGGGACTGAAGCTTTCTTT. Protein: CASSYMKGTEAFF. The chain couples TRBV6-2 or TRBV6-3 to TRBJ1-1, with a tentative D call TRBD1 (5 bases). The ends were cut back, 2 bases at V and 5 bases at J, with 9 bases in the middle. Germline V gives CDR1 MNHEY, CDR2 SVGEGT. CDR3 length: 13 amino acids.

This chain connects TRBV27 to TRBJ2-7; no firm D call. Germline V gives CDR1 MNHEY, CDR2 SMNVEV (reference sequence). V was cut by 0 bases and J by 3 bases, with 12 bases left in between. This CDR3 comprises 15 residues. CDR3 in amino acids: CASSLSLDIYYEQYF. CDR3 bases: TGTGCCAGCAGTTTATCCCTCGATATCTACTACGAGCAGTACTTC.

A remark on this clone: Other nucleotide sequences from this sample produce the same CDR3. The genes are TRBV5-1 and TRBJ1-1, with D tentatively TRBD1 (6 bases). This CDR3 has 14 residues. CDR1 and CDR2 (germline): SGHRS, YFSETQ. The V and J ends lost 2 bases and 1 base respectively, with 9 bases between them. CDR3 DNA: TGCGCCAGCAGCTTAGGACAGCCGAACACTGAAGCTTTCTTT. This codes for CASSLGQPNTEAFF. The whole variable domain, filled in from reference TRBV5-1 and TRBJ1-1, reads KAGVTQTPRYLIKTRGQQVTLSCSPISGHRSVSWYQQTPGQGLQFLFEYFSETQRNKGNFPGRFSGRQFSNSRSEMNVSTLELGDSALYLCASSLGQPNTEAFFGQGTRLTVV.

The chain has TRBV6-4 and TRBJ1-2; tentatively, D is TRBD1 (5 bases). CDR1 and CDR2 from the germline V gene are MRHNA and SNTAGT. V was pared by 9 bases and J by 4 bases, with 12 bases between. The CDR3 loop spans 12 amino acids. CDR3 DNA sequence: TGTGCCAGACAGACAGAAAGCTATGGCTACACCTTC. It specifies CARQTESYGYTF.

The CDR3 nucleotides read TGCGCCAGCAGCCGACTAGCGGGGGGACAAGATACGCAGTATTTT. Protein: CASSRLAGGQDTQYF. The genes are TRBV5-1 and TRBJ2-3; 13 bases agree with TRBD2. J was trimmed by 5 bases and V by 4 bases; bases with no gene match: 4. This CDR3 contains 15 residues. Germline V gives CDR1 SGHRS, CDR2 YFSETQ.

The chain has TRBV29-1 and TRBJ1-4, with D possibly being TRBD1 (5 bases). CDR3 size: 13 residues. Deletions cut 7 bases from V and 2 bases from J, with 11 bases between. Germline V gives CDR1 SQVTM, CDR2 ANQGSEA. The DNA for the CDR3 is TGCAGCGGGCGGGGGGTTACTAATGAAAAACTGTTTTTT. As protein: CSGRGVTNEKLFF. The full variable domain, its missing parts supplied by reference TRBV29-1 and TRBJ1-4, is SAVISQKPSRDICQRGTSLTIQCQVDSQVTMMFWYRQQPGQSLTLIATANQGSEATYESGFVIDKFPISRPNLTFSTLTVSNMSPEDSSIYLCSGRGVTNEKLFFGSGTQLSVL.

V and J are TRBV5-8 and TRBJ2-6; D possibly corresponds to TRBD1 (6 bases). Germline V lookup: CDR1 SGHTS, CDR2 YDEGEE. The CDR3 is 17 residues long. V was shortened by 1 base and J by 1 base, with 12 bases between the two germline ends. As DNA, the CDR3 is TGTGCCAGCAGCTTGCAGGGGATTAGTTCTGGGGCCAACGTCCTGACTTTC. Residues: CASSLQGISSGANVLTF.

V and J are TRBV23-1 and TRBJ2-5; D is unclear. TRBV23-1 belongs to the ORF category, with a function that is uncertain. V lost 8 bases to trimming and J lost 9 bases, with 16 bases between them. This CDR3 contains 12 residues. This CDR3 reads CASFPPGSPQYF. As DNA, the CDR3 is TGCGCCAGCTTCCCCCCGGGTTCGCCCCAGTACTTC.

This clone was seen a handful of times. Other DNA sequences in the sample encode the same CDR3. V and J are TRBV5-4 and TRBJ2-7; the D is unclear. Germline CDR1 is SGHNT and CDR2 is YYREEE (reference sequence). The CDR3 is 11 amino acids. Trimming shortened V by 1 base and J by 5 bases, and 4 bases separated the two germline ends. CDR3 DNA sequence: TGTGCCAGCAGCTTGTCTAACGAGCAGTACTTC. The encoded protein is CASSLSNEQYF. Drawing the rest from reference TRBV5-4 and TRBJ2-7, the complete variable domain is ETGVTQSPTHLIKTRGQQVTLRCSSQSGHNTVSWYQQALGQGPQFIFQYYREEENGRGNFPPRFSGLQFPNYSSELNVNALELDDSALYLCASSLSNEQYFGPGTRLTVT.

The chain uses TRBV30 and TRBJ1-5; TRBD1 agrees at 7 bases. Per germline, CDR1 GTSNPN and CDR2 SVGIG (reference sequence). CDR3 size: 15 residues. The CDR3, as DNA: TGTGAATCACAGGGGCTGCGCGGCGGCAATCAGCCCCAGCATTTT. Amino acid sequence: CESQGLRGGNQPQHF. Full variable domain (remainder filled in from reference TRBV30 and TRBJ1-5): SQTIHQWPATLVQPVGSPLSLECTVEGTSNPNLYWYRQAAGRGLQLLFYSVGIGQISSEVPQNLSASRPQDRQFILSSKKLLLSDSGFYLCESQGLRGGNQPQHFGDGTRLSIL.

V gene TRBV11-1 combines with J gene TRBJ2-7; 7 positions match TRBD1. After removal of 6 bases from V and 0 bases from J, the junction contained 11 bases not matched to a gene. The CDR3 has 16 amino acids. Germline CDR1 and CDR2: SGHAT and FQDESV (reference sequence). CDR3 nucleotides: TGTGCCAGCAGTTTGTCCCGGGACAGCAGCTCCTACGAGCAGTACTTC. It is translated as CASSLSRDSSSYEQYF.

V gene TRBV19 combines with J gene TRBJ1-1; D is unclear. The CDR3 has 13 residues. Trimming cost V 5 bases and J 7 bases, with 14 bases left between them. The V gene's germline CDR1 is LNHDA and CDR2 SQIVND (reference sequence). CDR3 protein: CASSHPKEGEAFF. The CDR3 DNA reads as TGTGCCAGTAGTCACCCTAAGGAGGGTGAAGCTTTCTTT.

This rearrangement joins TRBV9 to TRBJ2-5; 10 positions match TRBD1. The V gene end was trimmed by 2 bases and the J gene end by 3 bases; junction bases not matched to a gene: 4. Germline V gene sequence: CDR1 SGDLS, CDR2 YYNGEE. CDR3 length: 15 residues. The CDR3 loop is CASSVGQGDKETQYF. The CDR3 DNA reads TGTGCCAGCAGCGTCGGACAGGGGGACAAAGAGACCCAGTACTTC.